Presented here are 26 T cell receptor beta chains from one specimen sequenced in a study of cytotoxic CD8 clonotypes in ibrutinib-treated CLL. Clones were read by immunoSEQ multiplex PCR, and TCRdb kept only the in-frame ones, dropping some. The sample lists fewer than 200,000 clones, about 80% occurring once. This specimen consisted of PBMCs, obtained after 24 months of ibrutinib treatment. The receptor set was obtained from a human donor with chronic lymphocytic leukemia.

This chain connects TRBV30 to TRBJ2-7; 7 bases align to TRBD1. The CDR3 extends over 13 amino acids. Germline-derived CDR1 and CDR2 are GTSNPN and SVGIG (reference sequence). Trimming took 1 base from V and 5 from J; bases not matched to a gene: 5. The CDR3 protein is CAWSGTGVDEQYF. The CDR3 DNA sequence: TGTGCCTGGAGTGGAACAGGGGTCGACGAGCAGTACTTC. The full variable domain, its missing parts supplied by reference TRBV30 and TRBJ2-7, is SQTIHQWPATLVQPVGSPLSLECTVEGTSNPNLYWYRQAAGRGLQLLFYSVGIGQISSEVPQNLSASRPQDRQFILSSKKLLLSDSGFYLCAWSGTGVDEQYFGPGTRLTVT.

The V and J genes are TRBV5-5 and TRBJ1-1; D is ambiguous. Germline CDR1 reads SGHKS; CDR2 reads YYEKEE (reference sequence). The V and J ends lost 0 bases and 10 bases respectively, with 10 bases between them. The CDR3 has 12 residues. CDR3 region: CASSLGVGGAFF. CDR3 nucleotides: TGTGCCAGCAGCTTGGGGGTCGGTGGAGCTTTCTTT.

This clone was detected only once. CDR3 in DNA: TGTGCCAGCAGCGCTCACAATGAGCAGTTCTTC. Its translation is CASSAHNEQFF. This chain joins TRBV5-4 and TRBJ2-1; no reliable D call. CDR1 SGHNT and CDR2 YYREEE come from the germline V gene (reference sequence). The CDR3 spans 11 residues. V dropped 4 bases and J dropped 5 bases, with 4 bases sitting between them. Looking up the rest from reference TRBV5-4 and TRBJ2-1 gives the full variable domain: ETGVTQSPTHLIKTRGQQVTLRCSSQSGHNTVSWYQQALGQGPQFIFQYYREEENGRGNFPPRFSGLQFPNYSSELNVNALELDDSALYLCASSAHNEQFFGPGTRLTVL.

This clone was seen a few times. The V and J genes are TRBV6-5 and TRBJ1-3, with no clear D. The V gene lost 1 base and the J gene lost 2 bases, with 9 bases spanning the gap. Germline V gene sequence: CDR1 MNHEY, CDR2 SVGAGI. This CDR3 is 15 amino acids long. The CDR3 region has the DNA TGTGCCAGCAGTTACTTCTCGAGCACTGGAAACACCATATATTTT. Its protein is CASSYFSSTGNTIYF.

The chain couples TRBV29-1 to TRBJ1-5, with a tentative D call TRBD1 (5 bases). V lost 4 bases and J 3 bases, leaving 10 bases between the germline ends. Germline CDR1 and CDR2: SQVTM and ANQGSEA. This CDR3 comprises 13 residues. CDR3 bases: TGCAGCGTTGGGGACCTCTTCAATCAGCCCCAGCATTTT. This gives the protein CSVGDLFNQPQHF.

V is TRBV15 and J is TRBJ2-7; D is ambiguous. CDR1 and CDR2 (germline): LNHNV, YYDKDF (reference sequence). V was clipped by 0 bases and J by 7 bases, with 16 bases between them. This CDR3 is built from 15 residues. The CDR3, as DNA: TGTGCCACCAGCAGAGAACCAATGACTGGAAATGAGCAGTACTTC. This translates into CATSREPMTGNEQYF.

Ten or more counts support this clone. The genes are TRBV2 and TRBJ1-1; D possibly corresponds to TRBD1 (5 bases). The CDR3 has 13 residues. Trimming pared 6 bases from V and 7 bases from J, leaving 15 bases between. Germline values: CDR1 SNHLY, CDR2 FYNNEI. Here the CDR3 reads CASRARRDGEAFF. The CDR3 DNA is TGTGCCAGCAGGGCCCGACGGGACGGTGAAGCTTTCTTT.

The genes are TRBV7-9 and TRBJ1-4; no definite D call. V lost 2 bases and J 2 bases, leaving 12 bases between the germline ends. CDR1 and CDR2 from the germline V gene are SEHNR and FQNEAQ (reference sequence). This CDR3 contains 16 residues. CDR3 sequence: CASSLFSVYTNEKLFF. CDR3 nucleotide sequence: TGTGCCAGCAGCTTATTTAGCGTCTACACTAATGAAAAACTGTTTTTT.

This clone has more than one count but fewer than ten. This chain uses TRBV6-5 with TRBJ1-5; no firm D call. V lost 4 bases, J lost 4 bases, and 8 bases lay in between. This CDR3 has 13 amino acids. In germline, CDR1 is MNHEY, CDR2 SVGAGI. The CDR3 is CASSLRINQPQHF. As DNA, the CDR3 is TGTGCCAGCAGTTTGCGGATTAATCAGCCCCAGCATTTT.

The V call is TRBV28, the J call TRBJ2-1, with D perhaps TRBD2 (6 bases). V was cut by 4 bases and J by 3 bases, with 19 bases left in between. The CDR3 length is 17 residues. Germline-derived CDR1 and CDR2 are MDHEN and SYDVKM. CDR3 bases: TGTGCCAGCAGTTGGCCGGCCGGGGGAAAAAACTACAATGAGCAGTTCTTC. Its translation: CASSWPAGGKNYNEQFF.

The chain has TRBV4-1 and TRBJ1-2; D perhaps matches TRBD1 (6 bases). The germline V and J ends were trimmed by 2 bases and 5 bases, with 12 bases remaining between them. Germline V gene sequence: CDR1 MGHRA, CDR2 YSYEKL. The CDR3 totals 14 residues. CDR3 in DNA: TGCGCCAGCAGCCAACTGACAGGCACTTATGGCTACACCTTC. Protein product: CASSQLTGTYGYTF.

This chain connects TRBV11-1 to TRBJ2-5, with unresolved D. Trimming cost V 5 bases and J 1 base, with 11 bases left between them. Germline assignment: CDR1 SGHAT and CDR2 FQDESV (reference sequence). The CDR3 is 14 amino acids. CDR3 coding DNA: TGTGCCAGCAGCCAATACCGCAGCCAAGAGACCCAGTACTTC. It yields the protein CASSQYRSQETQYF.

CDR3 amino acids: CASSEGSIAGGWETQYF. The CDR3 nucleotides read TGTGCCAGCAGTGAAGGGTCGATAGCGGGAGGTTGGGAGACCCAGTACTTC. The chain is built from TRBV25-1 and TRBJ2-5; 10 positions agree with TRBD2. Germline V gene sequence: CDR1 MGHDK, CDR2 SYGVNS. The CDR3 loop spans 17 amino acids. Trimming at V came to 2 bases and at J to 5 bases, leaving 11 bases not matched to a gene.

The chain employs TRBV7-8 and TRBJ1-5, with D possibly matching TRBD1 (6 bases). The CDR3 loop spans 17 amino acids. The ends were cut back, 5 bases at V and 2 bases at J, with 19 bases in the middle. The germline V gene has CDR1 SGHVS and CDR2 FQNEAQ. The CDR3 region is CASSPTVGRGGNQPQHF. CDR3 nucleotides: TGTGCCAGCAGCCCCACGGTGGGCAGGGGTGGCAATCAGCCCCAGCATTTT.

The V gene is TRBV5-6, the J gene TRBJ2-5; maybe TRBD2 (6 bases). Trimming cost V 3 bases and J 1 base, with 16 bases left between them. CDR1 is SGHDT, CDR2 YYEEEE, per germline. The CDR3 runs 16 residues. CDR3 coding DNA: TGTGCCAGCAGCTCCCCCCCGGGTAGCGGCCAAGAGACCCAGTACTTC. This gives the protein CASSSPPGSGQETQYF.

The V gene is TRBV9, the J gene TRBJ2-1; no firm D call. Germline V gene lookup returns CDR1 SGDLS and CDR2 YYNGEE. V was shortened by 0 bases and J by 9 bases, with 10 bases between the two germline ends. This CDR3 has 13 amino acids. The CDR3, as DNA: TGTGCCAGCAGCGTAGATGGAGCAAGTGAGCAGTTCTTC. It is translated as CASSVDGASEQFF.

This clone has only one observation. The chain carries TRBV10-3 and TRBJ1-1, with D maybe TRBD1 (5 bases). V lost 0 bases and J lost 6, with 11 bases in between. Germline loops: CDR1 ENHRY, CDR2 SYGVKD. This CDR3 has 14 amino acids. CDR3: CAISESLAGSEAFF. For the CDR3, the DNA is TGTGCCATCAGTGAGTCTTTGGCAGGGTCTGAAGCTTTCTTT.

This clone came up once. DNA of the CDR3: TGTGCCAGCAGCGAAGCGGGACGCTACCGGGAGCTGTTTTTT. It codes for CASSEAGRYRELFF. V usage is TRBV7-2 and J usage is TRBJ2-2; TRBD2 matches at 7 bases. CDR1 SGHTA and CDR2 FQGNSA come from the germline V gene. V gave up 5 bases and J gave up 9 bases; unmatched junction bases: 9. This CDR3 is built from 14 residues.

The chain links TRBV6-5 to TRBJ1-3; 7 nucleotides agree with TRBD1. The CDR3 length is 16 residues. Germline CDR1 reads MNHEY; CDR2 reads SVGAGI. The J segment lost 0 bases and the V segment lost 0 bases, leaving 2 bases of the junction unmatched. Written as DNA, the CDR3 is TGTGCCAGCAGTTACTCTTGGGACAGCTCTGGAAACACCATATATTTT. Its protein product is CASSYSWDSSGNTIYF.

This chain links TRBV5-1 with TRBJ2-3, with 9 bases lining up with TRBD1. Losses at the gene ends were 0 bases for V and 3 bases for J; bases not matched to a gene: 2. Germline V CDR1 and CDR2: SGHRS, YFSETQ. This CDR3 is built from 15 residues. CDR3 in DNA: TGCGCCAGCAGCTTGGTCGGACAGGGGACAGATACGCAGTATTTT. The encoded protein is CASSLVGQGTDTQYF.

The chain couples TRBV19 to TRBJ2-2; 12 bases line up with TRBD2. The length of the CDR3 is 17 residues. Germline V gives CDR1 LNHDA, CDR2 SQIVND (reference sequence). The V gene end was trimmed by 6 bases and the J gene end by 3 bases; junction bases not matched to a gene: 8. CDR3 in amino acids: CASSGLAGKRDTGELFF. In DNA, the CDR3 is TGTGCCAGTAGCGGACTAGCGGGGAAACGAGACACCGGGGAGCTGTTTTTT. Drawing the rest from reference TRBV19 and TRBJ2-2, the complete variable domain is DGGITQSPKYLFRKEGQNVTLSCEQNLNHDAMYWYRQDPGQGLRLIYYSQIVNDFQKGDIAEGYSVSREKKESFPLTVTSAQKNPTAFYLCASSGLAGKRDTGELFFGEGSRLTVL.

The chain recombines TRBV6-5 with TRBJ1-1, with a weak D call TRBD1 (5 bases). The CDR3 contains 14 residues. From germline, CDR1 is MNHEY and CDR2 SVGAGI. V lost 7 bases to trimming and J lost 1 base, with 13 bases between them. CDR3 nucleotides: TGTGCCAGCATCCCGGGGGGTCGGAACACTGAAGCTTTCTTT. Amino acids: CASIPGGRNTEAFF.

The chain joins TRBV7-9 to TRBJ1-1; D uncertain. This CDR3 has 14 amino acids. V lost 1 base to trimming and J lost 1 base, with 7 bases between them. Germline lookup yields CDR1 SEHNR and CDR2 FQNEAQ (reference sequence). This chain's CDR3 is CASSLVPGNTEAFF. The CDR3 DNA follows: TGTGCCAGCAGCTTAGTTCCGGGGAACACTGAAGCTTTCTTT. The whole variable domain, remainder taken from reference TRBV7-9 and TRBJ1-1, is DTGVSQNPRHKITKRGQNVTFRCDPISEHNRLYWYRQTLGQGPEFLTYFQNEAQLEKSRLLSDRFSAERPKGSFSTLEIQRTEQGDSAMYLCASSLVPGNTEAFFGQGTRLTVV.

In this sample, this clone turned up once. This sequence joins TRBV7-8 and TRBJ2-7; 10 positions match TRBD1. This CDR3 has 15 residues. Germline V gives CDR1 SGHVS, CDR2 FQNEAQ. V lost 6 bases and J lost 0; bases outside the gene matches: 5. This CDR3 reads CASRSGTGDSYEQYF. CDR3 coding DNA: TGTGCCAGCAGAAGCGGGACAGGGGACTCCTACGAGCAGTACTTC.

This clone was counted a few times. The J gene is TRBJ2-1, the V gene TRBV5-1; 12 bases fit TRBD2. Unmatched junction bases numbered 6, after V lost 3 bases and J lost 8 bases. The CDR3 is made up of 15 amino acids. Germline V gene data show CDR1 as SGHRS and CDR2 as YFSETQ. This CDR3 is CASSSGTSGFYEQFF. The CDR3 nucleotides are TGCGCCAGCAGCTCCGGGACTAGCGGGTTTTATGAGCAGTTCTTC.

CDR3 coding DNA: TGCGCCAGCAGCCGGGGACAGGGGGCCGCCGAGCAGTACTTC. Translation gives CASSRGQGAAEQYF. The rearrangement joins TRBV10-2 to TRBJ2-7, with TRBD1 matching 12 bases. The CDR3 is made up of 14 amino acids. Looked up from germline, CDR1 is WSHSY and CDR2 is SAAADI. The ends lost 6 bases at V and 6 bases at J; junction bases unmatched: 6.